This T cell receptor beta chain was sequenced in a study of cytomegalovirus exposure and HLA in healthy donors. The CDR3 length is 17 residues. CDR1 SGDLS and CDR2 YYNGEE come from the germline V gene. On this clone: A read error may account for a junction end that differs from germline.

PCR involved 60 Vbeta and 13 Jbeta primers. Libraries were prepared by immunoSEQ multiplex PCR; TCRdb keeps only in-frame clonotypes and omits some of them. This repertoire shows fewer than 250,000 clones, roughly 77% found once; its top ten account for around 3.3%. The sequenced sample was PBMCs. This chain links TRBV9 with TRBJ2-7, with 8 bases matching TRBD2. The TCR comes from a woman aged 30 to 39 in good health and CMV-seropositive. The CDR3 reads CASTLGAGGPFSDEQYF. DNA for the CDR3: TGTGCCAGCACCCTAGGGGCGGGAGGCCCTTTCTCCGACGAGCAGTACTTC.